The entry below gives a single T cell receptor beta chain sequence along with its context. Its antigen is still unknown. This same CDR3 is encoded by further DNA sequences in the sample. This specimen comes from a study of shared clonotypes between healthy human individuals. Study results and limitations: Naive CD4 clonotypes were shared across a few donors at about 5.2%.

Some clones are missing from TCRdb's copy, which holds only in-frame ones; the method was immunoSEQ multiplex PCR. The repertoire holds about 2 million clones, with approximately 94% as singletons. CDR1 MGHRA and CDR2 YSYEKL come from the germline V gene. This CDR3 is 15 amino acids long. V lost 1 base and J lost 2, with 12 bases in between. CD45RO-negative CD8 cells positively selected for CCR7 made up the naive population, which excluded terminally differentiated effector memory CD45RA+ cells. Sequenced material: naive CD8+ T cells sorted from blood. This rearrangement joins TRBV4-1 to TRBJ2-7, with D uncertain. The TCR sequence derives from a man between 18 and 29 years old in good health. DNA for the CDR3: TGCGCCAGCAGCCAAGTTTTAGCAGGTGCCTACGAGCAGTACTTC. This gives the protein CASSQVLAGAYEQYF.